Detailed here is one T cell receptor beta chain. Its antigen is not known. CDR3 length equals 16 residues. Germline V gene sequence: CDR1 MNHEY, CDR2 SVGAGI. V gave up 0 bases and J gave up 0 bases; unmatched junction bases: 3. The data derive from a study of immune cell composition in non-small cell lung cancer. Study conclusions and caveats: Clones >0.5% enriched in tumour were rarer in adenocarcinoma (around 35%) than squamous (roughly 80%).

Normal lung was sampled as far from the tumour as possible, at least 3 cm. Sequenced by immunoSEQ multiplex PCR; TCRdb stores in-frame clones only, minus some. The data show fewer than 8,000 clones, over 65% seen once. This chain connects TRBV6-5 to TRBJ2-7; 9 bases line up with TRBD1. The receptor was derived from a human donor with non-small cell lung cancer. The specimen was non-adjacent lung tissue. CDR3 protein: CASSYSRTGDSYEQYF. CDR3 bases: TGTGCCAGCAGTTACTCGAGGACAGGGGACTCCTACGAGCAGTACTTC.